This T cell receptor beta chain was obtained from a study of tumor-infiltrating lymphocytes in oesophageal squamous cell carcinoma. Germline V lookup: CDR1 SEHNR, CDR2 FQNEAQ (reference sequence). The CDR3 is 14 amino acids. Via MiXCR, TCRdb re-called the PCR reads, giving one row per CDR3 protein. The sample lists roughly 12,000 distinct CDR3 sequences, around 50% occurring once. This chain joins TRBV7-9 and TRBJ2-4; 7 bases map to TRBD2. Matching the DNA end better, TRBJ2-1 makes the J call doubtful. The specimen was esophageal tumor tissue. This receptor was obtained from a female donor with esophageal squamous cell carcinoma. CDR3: CASSLGEGLGEQFF. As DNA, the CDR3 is TGTGCCAGCTCACTAGGGGAGGGATTAGGTGAGCAGTTCTTC.